These 8 T cell receptor beta chains were sequenced from one sample in a study of blood T cell repertoires in COVID-19. Assay: immunoSEQ multiplex PCR; the TCRdb copy retains only in-frame clones and omits some. Of some 120,000 clones in the sample, roughly nine tenths were seen once. Sequencing was carried out using peripheral blood. These receptors were obtained from a middle-aged man with active COVID-19.

The chain couples TRBV3-1 (or the pseudogene TRBV3-2) to TRBJ2-3; D may be TRBD1 (5 bases). This CDR3 region has 15 residues. Trimming shortened V by 7 bases and J by 2 bases, and 16 bases separated the two germline ends. The V gene's germline CDR1 is LGHDT and CDR2 YNNKEL (reference sequence). This chain's CDR3 is CASMLRGSYTDTQYF. The CDR3 DNA sequence: TGTGCCAGCATGCTTAGGGGAAGTTACACAGATACGCAGTATTTT.

This chain uses TRBV7-9 with TRBJ1-1; unclear D gene. The V end lost 3 bases, the J end lost 4 bases, and 6 bases lay between the germline ends. The CDR3 covers 12 residues. From germline, CDR1 is SEHNR and CDR2 FQNEAQ (reference sequence). The CDR3 DNA follows: TGTGCCAGCAGCTTTCTAGGCACTGAAGCTTTCTTT. Translating gives CASSFLGTEAFF.

The genes are TRBV9 and TRBJ2-3; D remains ambiguous. Germline V gene lookup returns CDR1 SGDLS and CDR2 YYNGEE. CDR3 length: 15 residues. V was cut by 4 bases and J by 6 bases, with 18 bases left in between. The CDR3 DNA reads as TGTGCCAGCAGCCCCGAGGTCGGGTTGGGTGATACGCAGTATTTT. It encodes CASSPEVGLGDTQYF.

The chain has TRBV19 and TRBJ2-2; 8 nucleotides agree with TRBD2. In germline, CDR1 is LNHDA, CDR2 SQIVND (reference sequence). The CDR3 sequence is 16 residues long. With V trimmed by 9 bases and J by 4 bases, 13 bases remained unmatched. This CDR3 is CASLPHSGEFTGELFF. For the CDR3, the DNA is TGTGCCAGCTTACCCCATAGCGGGGAGTTCACCGGGGAGCTGTTTTTT.

CDR3 in amino acids: CASSFGTEAFF. For the CDR3, the DNA is TGTGCCAGCAGCTTCGGCACTGAAGCTTTCTTT. This chain joins TRBV11-2 and TRBJ1-1; D is unresolved. The CDR3 contains 11 residues. The germline V gene has CDR1 SGHAT and CDR2 FQNNGV. Trimming took off 3 bases at V and 4 bases at J, with 3 bases between the two ends.

The J gene is TRBJ1-1, the V gene TRBV5-5; D call uncertain. The CDR3 is made up of 15 amino acids. Germline lookup yields CDR1 SGHKS and CDR2 YYEKEE (reference sequence). V dropped 4 bases and J dropped 1 base, with 14 bases sitting between them. The CDR3 nucleotides are TGTGCCAGCAGCCCAACACCGTCAGAGAACACTGAAGCTTTCTTT. Translation: CASSPTPSENTEAFF.

The V gene is TRBV7-3, the J gene TRBJ2-2; 7 bases agree with TRBD1. The germline CDR1 and CDR2 sequences are SGHTA and FQGTGA. The CDR3 is 15 residues long. J gave up 7 bases and V 6 bases, and 11 bases lay outside the gene matches. The CDR3 DNA reads TGTGCCAGCAGTCCCAGGCCAGGGGGTGGCGGGGAGCTGTTTTTT. This encodes CASSPRPGGGGELFF.

The chain has TRBV9 and TRBJ2-1, with 15 bases fitting TRBD2. The CDR3 has 19 residues. Germline V CDR1 and CDR2: SGDLS, YYNGEE. Trimming cost V 1 base and J 8 bases; bases outside gene matches: 13. DNA of the CDR3: TGTGCCAGCAGCGTAATCCCTTCCGGGACTAGCGGGAGGATCTATGAGCAGTTCTTC. Its translation: CASSVIPSGTSGRIYEQFF.